The clone carrying this TCR beta chain was found a few times. As yet, its antigen is unknown. CDR1 SEHNR and CDR2 FQNEAQ come from the germline V gene (reference sequence). The CDR3 sequence is 14 residues long. V shed 5 bases and J shed 3 bases, with 14 bases lying between them. These data are taken from a study of long-term antiretroviral therapy in people with HIV. Study in general: There is a gap of about a decade between the earliest samples and the later 2015 immediate-ART recommendation.

Study-wide results and limits: Someone took the blood between the mid-2000s and the late 2010s, maybe while older ART regimens were in use.

Sequencing used immunoSEQ v3.0 at survey level. Sequencing set out to capture about 40,000-55,000 T-cell genomes per sample. Sequencing was performed with immunoSEQ multiplex PCR; in TCRdb, only in-frame clones are kept and a portion is missing. Of 35,000 to 45,000 clones in the sample, 80% were seen once. The United States was where all participants with HIV were treated. The sample was unsorted PBMCs, taken 3.4 years after starting antiretroviral therapy. The rearrangement links TRBV7-9 to TRBJ2-7, with a weak D call TRBD2 (6 bases). The source is a man younger than 45 with HIV. The chain's CDR3 is CASSNGLRNYEQYF. CDR3 sequence (DNA): TGTGCCAGCAGCAACGGACTACGTAACTACGAGCAGTACTTC.